This entry lists 32 T cell receptor beta chains sequenced from one sample in a study of blood T cell repertoires in COVID-19. Profiling relied on immunoSEQ multiplex PCR, and the TCRdb table lists in-frame clones only, not all of them. The table records some 180,000 clones, more than 85% of them present only once. The sample taken for sequencing was PBMCs or T cells enriched from blood (not recorded which). These receptors all come from a woman in her 40s in a cohort exposed to, infected with or recovered from COVID-19 (not recorded which).

The rearrangement uses TRBV11-2 and TRBJ2-3; tentatively, D is TRBD1 (6 bases). V was trimmed by 1 base and J by 4 bases, leaving 6 bases between them. The CDR3 runs to 13 residues. The germline CDR1 and CDR2 sequences are SGHAT and FQNNGV. This CDR3 reads CASSLGGPDTQYF. CDR3 DNA: TGTGCCAGCAGCTTAGGGGGGCCAGATACGCAGTATTTT.

The V gene is TRBV19, the J gene TRBJ1-4; unclear D gene. Trimming removed 5 bases at V and 3 bases at J, with 16 bases between. There are 16 residues in the CDR3. Germline-derived CDR1 and CDR2 are LNHDA and SQIVND (reference sequence). CDR3 loop: CASSPSLPAANEKLFF. The CDR3 DNA is TGTGCCAGTAGTCCATCCCTGCCCGCGGCTAATGAAAAACTGTTTTTT.

The chain combines TRBV7-2 with TRBJ2-7; 8 nucleotides match TRBD2. The trim removed 4 bases at V and 0 bases at J, leaving 8 bases unmatched. The length of the CDR3 is 16 residues. The germline V gene encodes CDR1 SGHTA and CDR2 FQGNSA. The CDR3, as DNA: TGTGCCAGCAGCTCAGGAGGAGGGACTAGCTCCTACGAGCAGTACTTC. Protein sequence: CASSSGGGTSSYEQYF.

The rearrangement joins TRBV9 to TRBJ1-2; no clear D gene. The CDR3 totals 14 residues. Germline CDR1 reads SGDLS; CDR2 reads YYNGEE. The ends were cut back, 3 bases at V and 4 bases at J, with 13 bases in the middle. This chain's CDR3 is CASSGRGSSYGYTF. Here the CDR3 DNA reads TGTGCCAGCAGCGGACGAGGGTCAAGCTATGGCTACACCTTC.

In regard to this clone: The same CDR3 can be traced to other DNA sequences in this sample. V and J are TRBV11-2 and TRBJ2-1, with D unclear. The CDR3 consists of 13 residues. Germline CDR1 reads SGHAT; CDR2 reads FQNNGV. V was trimmed by 1 base and J by 7 bases, leaving 8 bases between them. The CDR3 nucleotides are TGTGCCAGCAGCTTAGGTCTCTTAAATGAGCAGTTCTTC. This encodes CASSLGLLNEQFF.

The CDR3 region is CASSPGDRGRNTEAFF. The CDR3 nucleotides are TGTGCCAGCAGTCCCGGGGACAGGGGAAGGAACACTGAAGCTTTCTTT. V usage is TRBV28 and J usage is TRBJ1-1; 10 bases fit TRBD1. Unmatched junction bases numbered 7, after V lost 5 bases and J lost 1 base. Germline CDR1 and CDR2: MDHEN and SYDVKM. CDR3 length equals 16 residues.

This chain uses TRBV10-3 with TRBJ1-2, with D unresolved. The CDR3 sequence is 16 residues long. Per germline, CDR1 ENHRY and CDR2 SYGVKD. V was cut by 0 bases and J by 0 bases, with 11 bases left in between. CDR3 nucleotide sequence: TGTGCCATCAGTGAGTCGTTTCAGAACCCTAACTATGGCTACACCTTC. Residues: CAISESFQNPNYGYTF.

The J gene is TRBJ2-1, the V gene TRBV5-8; D is possibly TRBD2 (5 bases). Trimming took 4 bases from V and 0 from J, leaving 11 bases between them. This CDR3 has 15 residues. The germline V gene has CDR1 SGHTS and CDR2 YDEGEE. The CDR3 DNA reads TGTGCCAGCAGCCACGGACTTTACTCCTACAATGAGCAGTTCTTC. Translated: CASSHGLYSYNEQFF. Based on the CDR3 plus reference TRBV5-8 and TRBJ2-1, the full variable domain is EAGVTQSPTHLIKTRGQQATLRCSPISGHTSVYWYQQALGLGLQFLLWYDEGEERNRGNFPPRFSGRQFPNYSSELNVNALELEDSALYLCASSHGLYSYNEQFFGPGTRLTVL.

The chain recombines TRBV7-8 with TRBJ1-5, with unresolved D. V lost 4 bases and J lost 7, with 17 bases in between. CDR3 length: 15 amino acids. Per the germline V gene, CDR1 is SGHVS and CDR2 is FQNEAQ. The CDR3 reads CASSSIPSVGQPQHF. In DNA form, the CDR3 reads TGTGCCAGCAGCTCCATCCCGAGCGTCGGGCAGCCCCAGCATTTT.

The chain combines TRBV19 with TRBJ2-7; 8 nucleotides agree with TRBD2. The V gene end was trimmed by 8 bases and the J gene end by 3 bases; junction bases not matched to a gene: 9. The CDR3 is 14 residues long. Germline V gene data show CDR1 as LNHDA and CDR2 as SQIVND (reference sequence). CDR3 in amino acids: CASRRGAGGYEQYF. CDR3 nucleotide sequence: TGTGCCAGTCGTAGGGGGGCGGGGGGCTACGAGCAGTACTTC.

V usage is TRBV2 and J usage is TRBJ2-1, with TRBD2 as a possible D gene (6 bases). The CDR3 contains 16 residues. Trimming stripped 9 bases from V and 1 base from J, with 19 bases between. Germline lookup yields CDR1 SNHLY and CDR2 FYNNEI. Here the CDR3 reads CARGGVAGKSYNEQFF. The CDR3 coding sequence is TGTGCCAGGGGGGGAGTCGCGGGAAAATCCTACAATGAGCAGTTCTTC.

This clone appeared a single time. The gene calls are TRBV5-1 and TRBJ2-1, with a weak D call TRBD2 (7 bases). Looked up from germline, CDR1 is SGHRS and CDR2 is YFSETQ. There are 15 residues in the CDR3. V shed 8 bases and J shed 8 bases, with 23 bases lying between them. This CDR3 is CASHPVGGGSHEQFF. DNA of the CDR3: TGCGCCAGTCACCCGGTGGGAGGGGGTTCACATGAGCAGTTCTTC.

The chain couples TRBV30 to TRBJ1-5; D call uncertain. With 4 bases removed from V and 7 bases from J, the gap between germline ends came to 14 bases. Germline V lookup: CDR1 GTSNPN, CDR2 SVGIG (reference sequence). This CDR3 is built from 13 residues. The CDR3 here is CAWTLDGRQPQHF. The CDR3 region has the DNA TGTGCCTGGACCCTGGACGGGAGGCAGCCCCAGCATTTT.

The rearrangement links TRBV6-1 to TRBJ1-2; D call uncertain. Trimming cost V 3 bases and J 2 bases, with 13 bases left between them. The CDR3 is 15 amino acids. Per germline, CDR1 MNHNS and CDR2 SASEGT. In DNA, the CDR3 is TGTGCCAGCAGTGACGGGGTCGATGCGAACTATGGCTACACCTTC. As protein: CASSDGVDANYGYTF.

The chain links TRBV29-1 to TRBJ2-2, with a weak D call TRBD2 (6 bases). Trimming stripped 6 bases from V and 2 bases from J, with 13 bases between. Germline lookup yields CDR1 SQVTM and CDR2 ANQGSEA. The length of the CDR3 is 14 residues. The CDR3 spells CSVARDSNTGELFF. CDR3 DNA sequence: TGCAGCGTCGCCAGGGACTCAAACACCGGGGAGCTGTTTTTT.

CDR3 residues: CASSLASPGLAGDTQYF. The CDR3 nucleotides are TGCGCCAGCAGCTTGGCCAGTCCGGGACTAGCGGGAGATACGCAGTATTTT. This chain connects TRBV5-1 to TRBJ2-3, with 12 bases identical to TRBD2. V was clipped by 0 bases and J by 5 bases; unmatched bases: 7. The CDR3 covers 17 residues. Germline V gene data show CDR1 as SGHRS and CDR2 as YFSETQ.

In regard to this clone: The same CDR3 can be traced to other DNA sequences in this sample. This chain joins TRBV13 and TRBJ1-1; D gene unclear. The V end was cut by 5 bases, the J end by 2 bases, with 3 bases between. Germline CDR1 PRHDT, CDR2 FYEKMQ (reference sequence). The CDR3 loop spans 11 amino acids. The chain's CDR3 is CASSPNTEAFF. The CDR3 coding sequence is TGTGCCAGCAGCCCTAACACTGAAGCTTTCTTT.

This chain uses TRBV7-9 with TRBJ2-7; 8 nucleotides align to TRBD1. Germline V gene data show CDR1 as SEHNR and CDR2 as FQNEAQ (reference sequence). The junction had 8 bases not matched to a gene; V was cut back by 7 bases and J by 0 bases. The CDR3 sequence is 15 residues long. The chain's CDR3 is CASNFGTGGSYEQYF. Here the CDR3 DNA reads TGTGCCAGCAACTTCGGGACAGGAGGCTCCTACGAGCAGTACTTC. The full variable domain, with the rest looked up from reference TRBV7-9 and TRBJ2-7, is DTGVSQNPRHKITKRGQNVTFRCDPISEHNRLYWYRQTLGQGPEFLTYFQNEAQLEKSRLLSDRFSAERPKGSFSTLEIQRTEQGDSAMYLCASNFGTGGSYEQYFGPGTRLTVT.

The J gene is TRBJ2-3, the V gene TRBV7-9, with 9 positions matching TRBD1. From germline, CDR1 is SEHNR and CDR2 FQNEAQ (reference sequence). J gave up 2 bases and V 5 bases, and 5 bases lay outside the gene matches. The CDR3 contains 15 residues. CDR3 DNA sequence: TGTGCCAGCAGCCCGGACAGGGGTTTCACAGATACGCAGTATTTT. Its protein product is CASSPDRGFTDTQYF.

The chain joins TRBV27 to TRBJ2-1; D ambiguous. The CDR3 length is 15 residues. V was shortened by 3 bases and J by 0 bases, with 9 bases between the two germline ends. Germline CDR1 MNHEY, CDR2 SMNVEV (reference sequence). CDR3 nucleotides: TGTGCCAGCAGTTTGAGTAGTTACTCCTACAATGAGCAGTTCTTC. It yields the protein CASSLSSYSYNEQFF.

The rearrangement joins TRBV18 to TRBJ2-5; D is possibly TRBD1 (6 bases). The CDR3 has 14 residues. Per the germline V gene, CDR1 is KGHSH and CDR2 is LQKENI. V lost 0 bases and J 4 bases, leaving 9 bases between the germline ends. CDR3 DNA: TGTGCCAGCTCACCACCGCAGGGGCCAGAGACCCAGTACTTC. Protein product: CASSPPQGPETQYF.

This clone was detected once. The gene calls are TRBV7-9 and TRBJ1-2, with 8 bases lining up with TRBD1. This CDR3 region has 15 residues. CDR1 is SEHNR, CDR2 FQNEAQ, per germline (reference sequence). Trimming removed 3 bases from V and 0 bases from J; junction bases left unmatched: 3. The CDR3: CASSFVQGANYGYTF. The DNA for the CDR3 is TGTGCCAGCAGCTTCGTACAGGGGGCTAACTATGGCTACACCTTC.

The V and J genes are TRBV30 and TRBJ1-1; D gene uncertain. Germline V lookup: CDR1 GTSNPN, CDR2 SVGIG (reference sequence). V shed 4 bases and J shed 5 bases, with 11 bases lying between them. This CDR3 contains 12 residues. CDR3 in DNA: TGTGCCTGGACGAGCGTAGGAACTGAAGCTTTCTTT. Its protein product is CAWTSVGTEAFF.

The V and J genes are TRBV7-2 and TRBJ1-6; no reliable D call. The CDR3 covers 15 residues. Between the trimmed V and J ends, which lost 2 bases and 14 bases, there was a span of 19 bases. Germline V gene data show CDR1 as SGHTA and CDR2 as FQGNSA. The CDR3 protein is CASSLTLYSTLTLHF. The CDR3 DNA follows: TGTGCCAGCAGCTTAACCTTATATTCGACATTGACCCTCCACTTT. Variable domain in full (rest from reference TRBV7-2 and TRBJ1-6): GAGVSQSPSNKVTEKGKDVELRCDPISGHTALYWYRQSLGQGLEFLIYFQGNSAPDKSGLPSDRFSAERTGGSVSTLTIQRTQQEDSAVYLCASSLTLYSTLTLHFGNGTRLTVT.

This chain connects TRBV6-2 or TRBV6-3 to TRBJ1-1; 8 bases agree with TRBD1. The V gene end was trimmed by 4 bases and the J gene end by 4 bases; junction bases not matched to a gene: 11. The CDR3 loop spans 16 amino acids. Germline V gene lookup returns CDR1 MNHEY and CDR2 SVGEGT. DNA for the CDR3: TGTGCCAGCAGTTGGACAGGGCCATGGCTTTCCACTGAAGCTTTCTTT. Protein: CASSWTGPWLSTEAFF.

In this sample, this clone turned up once. The chain is built from TRBV29-1 and TRBJ1-1; 9 nucleotides align to TRBD1. The CDR3 length is 12 residues. Per germline, CDR1 SQVTM and CDR2 ANQGSEA. The V and J ends lost 3 bases and 4 bases, in that order; junction bases with no gene match: 0. The CDR3 protein is CSVETGGTEAFF. CDR3 bases: TGCAGCGTTGAGACAGGGGGCACTGAAGCTTTCTTT.

This clone was recorded a few times. This chain uses TRBV19 with TRBJ1-5, with D maybe TRBD1 (5 bases). CDR1 LNHDA and CDR2 SQIVND come from the germline V gene (reference sequence). The CDR3 length is 14 residues. The V and J ends lost 8 bases and 0 bases respectively, with 11 bases between them. Here the CDR3 reads CASHTGYSNQPQHF. The CDR3 DNA sequence: TGTGCCAGTCACACAGGTTATAGCAATCAGCCCCAGCATTTT.

Ten or more counts support this clone. The DNA of the CDR3 is TGTGCCAGCAGTATCAGGGGGTACAATCAGCCCCAGCATTTT. It yields the protein CASSIRGYNQPQHF. The chain links TRBV6-5 to TRBJ1-5, with 7 bases identical to TRBD1. CDR3 length: 14 residues. The J segment lost 3 bases and the V segment lost 5 bases, leaving 4 bases of the junction unmatched. Germline V gives CDR1 MNHEY, CDR2 SVGAGI.

The CDR3: CASTPDRSSTDTQYF. Written as DNA, the CDR3 is TGTGCCAGCACCCCGGACAGGTCTAGCACAGATACGCAGTATTTT. The J gene is TRBJ2-3, the V gene TRBV2; TRBD1 agrees at 7 bases. Germline lookup yields CDR1 SNHLY and CDR2 FYNNEI. There are 15 residues in the CDR3. V trimming: 7 bases; J trimming: 0 bases; junction bases outside the gene matches: 7. Looking up the rest from reference TRBV2 and TRBJ2-3 gives the full variable domain: EPEVTQTPSHQVTQMGQEVILRCVPISNHLYFYWYRQILGQKVEFLVSFYNNEISEKSEIFDDQFSVERPDGSNFTLKIRSTKLEDSAMYFCASTPDRSSTDTQYFGPGTRLTVL.

V is TRBV6-2 or TRBV6-3 and J is TRBJ1-1; 9 bases are shared with TRBD1. From germline, CDR1 is MNHEY and CDR2 SVGEGT. Germline trimming cut 4 bases from V and 0 bases from J; bases unmatched to any gene: 15. The CDR3 consists of 19 residues. The CDR3, as DNA: TGTGCCAGCAGTTTAGCTTCCGGGACAGGGAATTTCATGAACACTGAAGCTTTCTTT. Protein product: CASSLASGTGNFMNTEAFF.

V gene TRBV28 combines with J gene TRBJ2-5, with a possible D match to TRBD1 (6 bases). CDR3 length equals 15 residues. V lost 3 bases to trimming and J lost 2 bases, with 13 bases between them. Germline CDR1 is MDHEN and CDR2 is SYDVKM. The CDR3: CASSFGGRLQETQYF. The CDR3 DNA is TGTGCCAGCAGTTTTGGGGGCCGGTTACAAGAGACCCAGTACTTC.

The chain couples TRBV27 to TRBJ1-5; 9 nucleotides line up with TRBD1. From germline, CDR1 is MNHEY and CDR2 SMNVEV (reference sequence). J was trimmed by 2 bases and V by 5 bases; bases with no gene match: 10. The CDR3 is 17 residues long. In DNA, the CDR3 is TGTGCCAGCAGTAGCCGGGACAGGGAGGAGGGCAATCAGCCCCAGCATTTT. Its translation is CASSSRDREEGNQPQHF.